This TCR beta chain was obtained from a study of blood T cell repertoires in COVID-19. Study information: Spain, Italy and the United States supplied samples that represented acute and convalescent COVID-19. From T cells, B-cell-depleted T cells, or PBMCs came the material, which was cDNA or gDNA.

The CDR3 has 14 amino acids. Germline values: CDR1 LGHNT, CDR2 FRNRAP. The germline V and J ends were trimmed by 2 bases and 4 bases, with 8 bases remaining between them. In the source study's methods: Amplification from reference gene primers served as the basis for estimated nucleated cell counts. The data were produced by immunoSEQ multiplex PCR, yet TCRdb's version contains in-frame clones alone and is incomplete. V, J and clone size are those of that table, while D and trimming were read from the DNA. The sample has some 130,000 clones; 90% are singletons. This receptor was identified in a man aged 45-60 years with active COVID-19. The sample consisted of peripheral blood. The V call is TRBV12-5, the J call TRBJ2-2; D is uncertain. As DNA, the CDR3 is TGTGCTAGTGGTTTGTCCGCGAGCACCGGGGAGCTGTTTTTT. Amino acids: CASGLSASTGELFF.